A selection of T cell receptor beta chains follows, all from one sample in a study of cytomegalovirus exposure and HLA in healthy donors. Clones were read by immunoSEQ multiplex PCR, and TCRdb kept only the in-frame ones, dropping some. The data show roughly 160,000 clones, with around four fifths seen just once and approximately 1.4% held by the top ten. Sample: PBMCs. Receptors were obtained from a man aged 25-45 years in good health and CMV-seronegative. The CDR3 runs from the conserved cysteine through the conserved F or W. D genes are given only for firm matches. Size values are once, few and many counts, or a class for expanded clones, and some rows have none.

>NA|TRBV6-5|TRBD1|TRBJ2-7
TGTGCCAGCACAGGGACAGCAACCTACGAGCAGTACTTC
CASTGTATYEQYF
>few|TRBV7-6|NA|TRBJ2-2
TGTGCCAGCAGCTCAGTCAGAACCCCCGGGGAGCTGTTTTTT
CASSSVRTPGELFF
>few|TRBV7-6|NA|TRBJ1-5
TGTGCCAGCAGCGTCGATAGTGGCAATCAGCCCCAGCATTTT
CASSVDSGNQPQHF
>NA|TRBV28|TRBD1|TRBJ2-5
TGTGCCAGCAGTCCTGGGACAGGGGGCCAAGAGACCCAGTACTTC
CASSPGTGGQETQYF
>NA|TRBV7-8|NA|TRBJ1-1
TGTGCCAGCAGCTTAGCGCCGGACACTGAAGCTTTCTTT
CASSLAPDTEAFF
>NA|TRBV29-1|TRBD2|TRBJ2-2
TGCAGCGCACCAGCGGGAGCGAACACCGGGGAGCTGTTTTTT
CSAPAGANTGELFF
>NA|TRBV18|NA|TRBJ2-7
TGTGCCAGCTCACCTGGGTCGGGTCCCCCATACGAGCAGTACTTC
CASSPGSGPPYEQYF
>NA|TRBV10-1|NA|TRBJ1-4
TGCGCCAGCAGTGCGTTACAGGGAGATTGTGAAAAACTGTTTTTT
CASSALQGDCEKLFF
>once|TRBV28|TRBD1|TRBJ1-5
TGTGCCAGCAGCTGGACAGGGGTTAATCAGCCCCAGCATTTT
CASSWTGVNQPQHF
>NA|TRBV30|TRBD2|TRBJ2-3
TGTGCCTGGAGACCAAGCGGGAAGAGCACAGATACGCAGTATTTT
CAWRPSGKSTDTQYF
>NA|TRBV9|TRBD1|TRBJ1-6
TGTGCCAGCAGCCCGGGACAGCTTAATTCACCCCTCCACTTT
CASSPGQLNSPLHF
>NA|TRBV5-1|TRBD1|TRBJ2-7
TGCGCCAGCAGAGTAGGAACAGGGGAAGGCTACGAGCAGTACTTC
CASRVGTGEGYEQYF
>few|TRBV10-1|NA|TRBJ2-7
TGCGCCAGCAGTGACGGCGGGACCTCCTACGAGCAGTACTTC
CASSDGGTSYEQYF
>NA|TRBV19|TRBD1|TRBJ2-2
TGTGCCAGTAGGATGTGGGGACAGGGGGCCACCGGGGAGCTGTTTTTT
CASRMWGQGATGELFF
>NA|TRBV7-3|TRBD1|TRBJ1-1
TGTGCCAGCAGCCGGGACAGGGAGGGGCGGAACACTGAAGCTTTCTTT
CASSRDREGRNTEAFF
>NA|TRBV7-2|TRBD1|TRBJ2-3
TGTGCCAGCAGCTTGGGGACAGGGGGAAGAGATACGCAGTATTTT
CASSLGTGGRDTQYF
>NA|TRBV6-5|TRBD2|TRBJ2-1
TGTGCCAGCAGGATCTCTAGCGGGGGCTACAATGAGCAGTTCTTC
CASRISSGGYNEQFF
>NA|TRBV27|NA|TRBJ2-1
TGTGCCAGCAGTTTACGAGCGACCTCCTACAATGAGCAGTTCTTC
CASSLRATSYNEQFF
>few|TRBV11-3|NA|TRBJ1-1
TGTGCCAGCAGCCTGTACATGAACACTGAAGCTTTCTTT
CASSLYMNTEAFF
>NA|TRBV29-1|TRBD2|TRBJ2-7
TGCAGCGTTGCCTCTAGCGGGGGGTCCTACGAGCAGTACTTC
CSVASSGGSYEQYF
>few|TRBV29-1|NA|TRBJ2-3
TGCAGCGTTGTAGGCGGGAGCACAGATACGCAGTATTTT
CSVVGGSTDTQYF
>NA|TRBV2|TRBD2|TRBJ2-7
TGTGCCAGCTGGGGACTAGCGGCCGACGAGCAGTACTTC
CASWGLAADEQYF
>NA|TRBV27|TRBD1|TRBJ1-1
TGTGCCAGCAGTTTTGCTCTCAGGGGGCGCGGGAGGGCGTCGACTGAAGCTTTCTTT
CASSFALRGRGRASTEAFF
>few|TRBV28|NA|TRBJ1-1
TGTGCCAGCAGTTTATCCCAGGCTCGGTCTGAAGCTTTCTTT
CASSLSQARSEAFF
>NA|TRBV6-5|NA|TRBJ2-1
TGTGCCAGCAGAATGAAATGGGACTCGTCAGAATTCTTC
CASRMKWDSSEFF
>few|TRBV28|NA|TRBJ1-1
TGTGCCAGCAGTTTAGTCCGTCCAGGGGCCCGGGACACTGAAGCTTTCTTT
CASSLVRPGARDTEAFF
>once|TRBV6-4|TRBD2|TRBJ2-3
TGTGCCAGCAGTGACTCTAGCGGGAGCTCAGATACGCAGTATTTT
CASSDSSGSSDTQYF
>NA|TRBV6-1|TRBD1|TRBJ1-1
TGTGCCAGCAGGATGGGGACAGGGGACACTGAAGCTTTCTTT
CASRMGTGDTEAFF
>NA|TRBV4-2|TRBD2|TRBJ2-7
TGTGCCAGCAGCCAAGATGCGGGAGCTGCCTACGAGCAGTACTTC
CASSQDAGAAYEQYF
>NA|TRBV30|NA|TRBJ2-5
TGTGCCTGGAGTGTGGGCGGGAATCCTAATCAAGAGACCCAGTACTTC
CAWSVGGNPNQETQYF
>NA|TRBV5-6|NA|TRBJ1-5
TGTGCCAGCAGCGGAAGAACAGGGTTGGGGGATCAGCCCCAGCATTTT
CASSGRTGLGDQPQHF
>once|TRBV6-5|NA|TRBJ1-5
TGTGCCAGCAGTTACACCAGAAACAATCAGCCCCAGCATTTT
CASSYTRNNQPQHF
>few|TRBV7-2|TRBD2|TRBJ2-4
TGTGCCAGCAGCCTGGGAGCGGGGGGGTGGAACATTCAGTACTTC
CASSLGAGGWNIQYF
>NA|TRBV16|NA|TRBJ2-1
TGTGCCAGCAGCCAATCGACAGGGAGCGGGGAGCAGTTCTTC
CASSQSTGSGEQFF
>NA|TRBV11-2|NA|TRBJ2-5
TGTGCCAGCAGCTTAGATCTTGGAGGCCAAGAGACCCAGTACTTC
CASSLDLGGQETQYF
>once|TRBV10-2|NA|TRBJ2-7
TGCGCCAGCGACAACGCAGGGGCCGTTACCTACGAGCAGTACTTC
CASDNAGAVTYEQYF
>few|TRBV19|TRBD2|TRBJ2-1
TGTGCCAGTATCCGGACTAGCGGGGACAATGAGCAGTTCTTC
CASIRTSGDNEQFF